A single sample is the source of the 20 T cell receptor beta chains below, sequenced in a study of blood T cells in healthy people across ages. Then a second PCR, running roughly 7 to 11 cycles, was carried out with a sample-barcoded 5' primer and a J-beta primer mix. TCRdb passed the 5' RACE reads through MiXCR, listing each CDR3 protein once. The profile covers hundreds of thousands of distinct CDR3 sequences, with more than 20% appearing a single time and under 4% taken by the ten largest. What was sequenced was blood. The receptors were gathered from a man aged 65-85 years in good health.

This clonotype was picked up a small number of times. This sequence joins TRBV28 and TRBJ2-7; the D is unclear. V lost 3 bases and J 2 bases, leaving 8 bases between the germline ends. Germline-derived CDR1 and CDR2 are MDHEN and SYDVKM. This CDR3 comprises 13 residues. The CDR3 sequence: CASSFSKTYEQYF. CDR3 sequence (DNA): TGTGCCAGCAGTTTTTCTAAGACCTACGAGCAGTACTTC.

A few counts support this clonotype. The rearrangement uses TRBV21-1 and TRBJ1-1. TRBV21-1 is listed as a pseudogene. The CDR3 is 15 residues long. The CDR3 spells CASSKDGYLNTEAFF. CDR3 nucleotides: TGTGCCAGCAGCAAAGACGGGTATTTGAACACTGAAGCTTTCTTT.

This clonotype was observed a handful of times. This chain links TRBV29-1 with TRBJ1-2, with D unclear. Looked up from germline, CDR1 is SQVTM and CDR2 is ANQGSEA. This CDR3 has 11 residues. Trimming took 4 bases from V and 8 from J, leaving 11 bases between them. The CDR3 DNA reads TGCAGCGTTGGGTACGGAGAGGGCTACACCTTC. Translation: CSVGYGEGYTF.

This clonotype was found a few times. The V and J genes are TRBV19 and TRBJ2-7, with D perhaps being TRBD1 or TRBD2 (6 bases each). CDR1 and CDR2 (germline): LNHDA, SQIVND (reference sequence). The CDR3 length is 15 residues. Trimming removed 0 bases from V and 3 bases from J, with 12 bases in between. This CDR3 is CASSIDPGEVYEQYF. The CDR3 DNA follows: TGTGCCAGTAGTATAGATCCAGGGGAGGTCTACGAGCAGTACTTC.

The chain has TRBV7-9 and TRBJ1-2; 9 bases fit TRBD1. The CDR3 contains 14 residues. The V segment lost 3 bases and the J segment 3 bases; nucleotides outside the gene matches: 2. Germline V lookup: CDR1 SEHNR, CDR2 FQNEAQ (reference sequence). The chain's CDR3 is CASSFGQGHYGYTF. CDR3 nucleotide sequence: TGTGCCAGCAGCTTTGGACAGGGGCACTATGGCTACACCTTC.

V gene TRBV12-3 or TRBV12-4 combines with J gene TRBJ2-5; D is ambiguous. V shed 3 bases and J shed 11 bases, with 19 bases lying between them. This CDR3 contains 14 residues. CDR3 sequence: CASSLGSGRGEQYF. The CDR3 DNA sequence: TGTGCCAGCAGTTTGGGTTCCGGCCGCGGAGAGCAGTACTTC.

In its sample, this clonotype was seen many times. This chain uses TRBV5-1 with TRBJ2-7; 15 bases fit TRBD2. Germline V lookup: CDR1 SGHRS, CDR2 YFSETQ. The V segment lost 3 bases and the J segment 6 bases; nucleotides outside the gene matches: 10. The CDR3 sequence is 17 residues long. CDR3 sequence: CASSYGLAGGPFREQYF. In nucleotides, the CDR3 is TGCGCCAGCAGCTACGGACTAGCGGGAGGGCCATTTCGCGAGCAGTACTTC. Full variable domain (outside the CDR3, taken from reference TRBV5-1 and TRBJ2-7): KAGVTQTPRYLIKTRGQQVTLSCSPISGHRSVSWYQQTPGQGLQFLFEYFSETQRNKGNFPGRFSGRQFSNSRSEMNVSTLELGDSALYLCASSYGLAGGPFREQYFGPGTRLTVT.

The chain has TRBV5-1 and TRBJ2-7; D might be TRBD2 (5 bases). This CDR3 comprises 15 residues. Germline V lookup: CDR1 SGHRS, CDR2 YFSETQ. The V gene lost 0 bases and the J gene lost 3 bases, with 13 bases spanning the gap. The CDR3: CASSLAFTSDYEQYF. CDR3 bases: TGCGCCAGCAGCTTGGCCTTTACTAGTGACTACGAGCAGTACTTC. Using reference TRBV5-1 and TRBJ2-7 for the parts outside the CDR3, the full variable domain is KAGVTQTPRYLIKTRGQQVTLSCSPISGHRSVSWYQQTPGQGLQFLFEYFSETQRNKGNFPGRFSGRQFSNSRSEMNVSTLELGDSALYLCASSLAFTSDYEQYFGPGTRLTVT.

The genes are TRBV6-5 and TRBJ1-2; 7 bases map to TRBD1. The germline gives CDR1 MNHEY, CDR2 SVGAGI. This CDR3 has 14 amino acids. V trimming: 6 bases; J trimming: 5 bases; junction bases outside the gene matches: 9. The CDR3 here is CASRLRRQGYGYTF. DNA of the CDR3: TGTGCCAGCAGACTCCGGAGACAGGGTTATGGCTACACCTTC.

This clonotype was observed a few times. The CDR3 sequence is CATDRGGSGNTIYF. CDR3 DNA sequence: TGTGCCACCGACAGGGGCGGCTCTGGAAACACCATATATTTT. The J gene is TRBJ1-3, the V gene TRBV7-2; TRBD1 matches at 8 bases. The V and J ends lost 10 bases and 0 bases, in that order; junction bases with no gene match: 5. Germline lookup yields CDR1 SGHTA and CDR2 FQGNSA. The CDR3 is 14 amino acids.

This clonotype has only a few counts. This chain uses TRBV12-3 or TRBV12-4 with TRBJ2-5; maybe TRBD1 (6 bases). The V end lost 8 bases, the J end lost 5 bases, and 18 bases lay between the germline ends. The CDR3 totals 14 residues. For the CDR3, the DNA is TGTGCCAGCCGAGGATCACAGGGTCCGGAGACCCAGTACTTC. It codes for CASRGSQGPETQYF.

This clonotype was counted many times. The chain couples TRBV7-9 to TRBJ2-2; D not certain. This CDR3 is 12 amino acids long. V was clipped by 5 bases and J by 5 bases, with 6 bases between them. The germline V gene encodes CDR1 SEHNR and CDR2 FQNEAQ (reference sequence). The DNA for the CDR3 is TGTGCCAGCAGCCAAGAAACCGGGGAGCTGTTTTTT. Encoded protein: CASSQETGELFF.

This clonotype has a handful of counts. The chain links TRBV7-2 to TRBJ2-5; D not certain. Trimming cost V 4 bases and J 3 bases, with 9 bases left between them. The CDR3 length is 13 residues. Per germline, CDR1 SGHTA and CDR2 FQGNSA. CDR3 in DNA: TGTGCCAGCAGCTGGGCGGCTGAAGAGACCCAGTACTTC. It encodes CASSWAAEETQYF.

The rearrangement joins TRBV7-9 to TRBJ2-1, with D possibly being TRBD2 (5 bases). Germline values: CDR1 SEHNR, CDR2 FQNEAQ (reference sequence). The CDR3 is 14 amino acids. The V end was cut by 4 bases, the J end by 4 bases, with 11 bases between. As DNA, the CDR3 is TGTGCCAGCAGCTCCACCCGAGGGTACAATGAGCAGTTCTTC. The encoded protein is CASSSTRGYNEQFF.

This chain uses TRBV25-1 with TRBJ2-5; D might be TRBD2 (6 bases). TRBJ2-7 matches the DNA end more closely, so the J call is doubtful. In germline, CDR1 is MGHDK, CDR2 SYGVNS. The CDR3 is 13 residues long. Written as DNA, the CDR3 is TGTGCCAGCAGTGGACTAGTGGGCTACGAGCAGTACTTC. This gives the protein CASSGLVGYEQYF.

Only a few counts were recorded for this clonotype. The rearrangement uses TRBV3-1 and TRBJ1-5; weak D call: TRBD1 (5 bases). Trimming took 1 base from V and 2 from J, leaving 12 bases between them. The CDR3 extends over 16 amino acids. Germline assignment: CDR1 LGHDT and CDR2 YNNKEL (reference sequence). CDR3 in amino acids: CASSQAGREGNQPQHF. The CDR3 nucleotides are TGTGCCAGCAGCCAAGCGGGCAGGGAGGGCAATCAGCCCCAGCATTTT. Variable domain in full (rest from reference TRBV3-1 and TRBJ1-5): DTAVSQTPKYLVTQMGNDKSIKCEQNLGHDTMYWYKQDSKKFLKIMFSYNNKELIINETVPNRFSPKSPDKAHLNLHINSLELGDSAVYFCASSQAGREGNQPQHFGDGTRLSIL.

This clonotype was detected a few times. The chain links TRBV6-2 or TRBV6-3 to TRBJ1-2; D is possibly TRBD1 (5 bases). Trimming cost V 0 bases and J 4 bases, with 9 bases left between them. The germline CDR1 and CDR2 sequences are MNHEY and SVGEGT. This CDR3 spans 14 amino acids. This CDR3 reads CASSYSTEIYGYTF. The CDR3 DNA reads as TGTGCCAGCAGTTACTCGACAGAGATCTATGGCTACACCTTC.

This clonotype was seen only a few times. This chain joins TRBV7-9 and TRBJ1-1; no clear D gene. V lost 5 bases to trimming and J lost 3 bases, with 10 bases between them. The CDR3 totals 13 residues. Germline CDR1 and CDR2: SEHNR and FQNEAQ (reference sequence). In nucleotides, the CDR3 is TGTGCCAGCAGCGCCGAGGGTCACACTGAAGCTTTCTTT. Protein sequence: CASSAEGHTEAFF.

Only a few counts were recorded for this clonotype. This sequence joins TRBV4-3 and TRBJ2-5; D gene unclear. The J call may be in error: the DNA end matches TRBJ2-7 better. This CDR3 contains 14 residues. The germline V gene encodes CDR1 LGHNA and CDR2 YSLEER. The CDR3 bases are TGCGCCAGCAGCCAGCGGACGGCTTCCTACGAGCAGTACTTC. Protein product: CASSQRTASYEQYF.

This clonotype was counted a few times. This rearrangement joins TRBV24-1 to TRBJ2-7; a weak D match, TRBD1 (5 bases). Germline values: CDR1 KGHDR, CDR2 SFDVKD. The V end lost 4 bases, the J end lost 5 bases, and 17 bases lay between the germline ends. The CDR3 spans 15 residues. The CDR3 is CATSDPGTSRDEQYF. CDR3 DNA sequence: TGTGCCACCAGTGACCCCGGTACCTCCAGGGACGAGCAGTACTTC.